Listed below are T cell receptor beta chains from one sample, sequenced in a study of spatial heterogeneity in lung cancer. TCRdb re-called the 5' RACE reads with MiXCR, one entry per CDR3 protein. The top ten hold about 15% of the sample, which has several thousand distinct CDR3 sequences, 15% to 17% seen once. The sample here was normal lung tissue next to the tumor, taken at surgery. These receptors originate from a male donor with early-stage non-small cell lung cancer. Each CDR3 is given with its conserved first and last residue. The D gene is left open where the match is weak. Some rows mark clone size as missing; the rest say once, few, many or name a class of expanded clone.

V	J	D	size	length	CDR3	DNA
TRBV7-8	TRBJ2-7	-	many	15	CASSFSSTGTYEQYF	TGTGCCAGCAGCTTTTCGTCCACTGGCACCTACGAGCAGTACTTC
TRBV29-1	TRBJ1-1	TRBD1	medium-sized	13	CSVGGQVRTEAFF	TGCAGCGTCGGGGGACAGGTCCGAACTGAAGCTTTCTTT
TRBV28	TRBJ2-7	-	few	15	CASNSLKLGNYEQYF	TGTGCCAGCAACTCCCTTAAATTAGGAAACTACGAGCAGTACTTC
TRBV5-1	TRBJ2-1	-	-	12	CASSLGGNEQFF	TGCGCCAGCAGCTTGGGCGGCAATGAGCAGTTCTTC
TRBV12-3/TRBV12-4	TRBJ1-1	-	few	15	CASSSPGPGGFEAFF	TGTGCCAGCAGTTCTCCGGGGCCCGGGGGTTTTGAAGCTTTCTTT
TRBV20-1	TRBJ2-5	TRBD1	few	14	CSARRTGGTETQYF	TGCAGTGCTAGGCGGACAGGGGGGACAGAGACCCAGTACTTC
TRBV4-3	TRBJ1-1	-	-	16	CASSQDLWGGRTEAFF	TGCGCCAGCAGCCAAGATCTTTGGGGAGGGAGGACTGAAGCTTTCTTT
TRBV5-1	TRBJ1-1	-	few	13	CASSQQGGTEAFF	TGCGCCAGCAGCCAACAGGGTGGCACTGAAGCTTTCTTT
TRBV28	TRBJ2-5	-	few	15	CASSNGGGEVETQYF	TGTGCCAGCAGTAACGGAGGGGGAGAGGTGGAGACCCAGTACTTC
TRBV6-2/TRBV6-3	TRBJ1-1	-	medium-sized	11	CASSMGTEAFF	TGTGCCAGCAGTATGGGGACTGAAGCTTTCTTT
TRBV6-2/TRBV6-3	TRBJ2-1	-	few	12	CASSYRVDEQFF	TGTGCCAGCAGTTACAGAGTGGATGAGCAGTTCTTC
TRBV27	TRBJ1-5	-	medium-sized	14	CASSSGTSNQPQHF	TGTGCCAGCAGTTCAGGGACTAGCAATCAGCCCCAGCATTTT
TRBV6-6	TRBJ2-5	-	-	15	CASSYPQGGQETQYF	TGTGCCAGCAGTTACCCACAGGGAGGTCAAGAGACCCAGTACTTC
TRBV7-8	TRBJ2-7	-	medium-sized	13	CASSLRRGGEQYF	TGTGCCAGCAGCTTACGTCGGGGTGGGGAGCAGTACTTC
TRBV13	TRBJ2-1	TRBD2	many	16	CASTNRQAGVENEQFF	TGTGCCAGCACCAACCGGCAGGCGGGAGTGGAGAATGAGCAGTTCTTC
TRBV2	TRBJ1-5	-	-	11	CASSDPQPQHF	TGTGCCAGCAGTGATCCTCAGCCCCAGCATTTT
TRBV5-1	TRBJ2-1	TRBD1	few	15	CASSHTGTGGNEQFF	TGCGCCAGCAGCCATACCGGGACAGGGGGCAATGAGCAGTTCTTC
TRBV6-2/TRBV6-3	TRBJ2-6	-	-	15	CASSKRVSGANVLTF	TGTGCCAGCAGCAAGAGGGTTTCTGGGGCCAACGTCCTGACTTTC
TRBV5-1	TRBJ2-3	TRBD1	many	16	CASSRGDRENTDTQYF	TGCGCCAGCAGCCGGGGGGACAGGGAGAACACAGATACGCAGTATTTT
TRBV15	TRBJ1-1	-	many	14	CATSLTTGNTEAFF	TGTGCCACCAGCTTAACTACGGGGAACACTGAAGCTTTCTTT
TRBV11-2	TRBJ1-6	-	medium-sized	17	CASTDLQGSSYNSPLHF	TGTGCCAGCACCGATCTACAGGGAAGCTCCTATAATTCACCCCTCCACTTT
TRBV9	TRBJ2-7	-	few	15	CASSVGPGESYEQYF	TGTGCCAGCAGCGTAGGCCCAGGGGAATCCTACGAGCAGTACTTC
TRBV6-5	TRBJ2-7	TRBD2	-	15	CASSPSGRRSYEQYF	TGTGCCAGCAGTCCTAGCGGGAGAAGGTCCTACGAGCAGTACTTC
TRBV20-1	TRBJ2-1	-	-	14	CSAGSGRDYNEQFF	TGCAGTGCTGGTTCGGGACGGGACTACAATGAGCAGTTCTTC
TRBV14	TRBJ2-1	TRBD2	medium-sized	15	CASSQASSGRSEQFF	TGTGCCAGCAGCCAAGCCTCTAGCGGGAGGAGTGAGCAGTTCTTC
TRBV20-1	TRBJ2-5	TRBD2	-	13	CSAISGAVETQYF	TGCAGTGCTATTAGCGGGGCTGTTGAGACCCAGTACTTC
TRBV6-2/TRBV6-3	TRBJ2-1	-	-	16	CASWFRSTSSYNEQFF	TGTGCCAGCTGGTTCAGGAGTACCAGCTCCTACAATGAGCAGTTCTTC
TRBV7-2	TRBJ1-2	-	many	13	CASSWDRQYGYTF	TGTGCCAGCAGCTGGGACCGGCAGTATGGCTACACCTTC
TRBV29-1	TRBJ2-7	-	few	16	CSVEDPEGIPNYEQYF	TGCAGCGTTGAAGATCCCGAGGGTATCCCCAATTACGAGCAGTACTTC
TRBV11-2	TRBJ1-5	-	many	15	CASSLEGRDNQPQHF	TGTGCCAGCAGCTTAGAAGGCAGGGACAATCAGCCCCAGCATTTT
TRBV20-1	TRBJ1-6	-	-	15	CSARDVGDYNSPLHF	TGCAGTGCTAGAGATGTTGGGGATTATAATTCACCCCTCCACTTT
TRBV3-1	TRBJ2-3	-	many	13	CASRDYLTDTQYF	TGTGCCAGCAGGGACTACCTCACAGATACGCAGTATTTT
TRBV3-1	TRBJ2-5	TRBD2	many	14	CASSQTSGQETQYF	TGTGCCAGCAGCCAAACTAGCGGGCAAGAGACCCAGTACTTC
TRBV27	TRBJ2-3	TRBD2	few	18	CASSLLASGGMDTDTQYF	TGTGCCAGCAGTCTGTTGGCTAGCGGGGGGATGGACACAGATACGCAGTATTTT
TRBV6-1	TRBJ2-3	TRBD2	-	15	CASGGLAGSTDTQYF	TGTGCCAGCGGAGGACTAGCGGGGAGCACAGATACGCAGTATTTT
TRBV12-3/TRBV12-4	TRBJ2-3	-	many	15	CASSFGQSYTDTQYF	TGTGCCAGCAGTTTTGGGCAGAGTTACACAGATACGCAGTATTTT
TRBV13	TRBJ2-3	TRBD2	medium-sized	20	CASSIKPGLAGAGSPDTQYF	TGTGCCAGCAGCATTAAACCGGGACTAGCGGGGGCCGGAAGCCCAGATACGCAGTATTTT
TRBV18	TRBJ2-5	TRBD1	-	16	CASSPYWTGIEETQYF	TGTGCCAGCTCACCCTACTGGACAGGGATTGAAGAGACCCAGTACTTC
TRBV12-3/TRBV12-4	TRBJ2-2	-	medium-sized	14	CASSGEGEAGELFF	TGTGCCAGCAGTGGGGAGGGGGAAGCCGGGGAGCTGTTTTTT
TRBV20-1	TRBJ2-7	TRBD2	-	18	CSAGYLAGGLLISYEQYF	TGCAGTGCTGGATATCTAGCGGGGGGCCTATTAATCTCCTACGAGCAGTACTTC
TRBV12-3/TRBV12-4	TRBJ2-1	-	many	13	CASTSFGGREQFF	TGTGCCAGCACCAGTTTTGGGGGCAGGGAGCAGTTCTTC
TRBV6-4	TRBJ2-1	-	few	16	CASSALGFSSYNEQFF	TGTGCCAGCAGTGCCTTAGGGTTTAGCTCCTACAATGAGCAGTTCTTC
TRBV11-2	TRBJ2-1	-	-	13	CASSLTRVNEQFF	TGTGCCAGCAGCTTAACCCGCGTGAATGAGCAGTTCTTC
TRBV18	TRBJ2-7	-	-	13	CASSPSTTSEQYF	TGTGCCAGCTCACCCTCAACCACGAGCGAGCAGTACTTC
TRBV20-1	TRBJ2-5	-	-	13	CSAIRLKLETQYF	TGCAGTGCTATTAGGCTAAAGCTAGAGACCCAGTACTTC
TRBV20-1	TRBJ2-1	TRBD2	-	15	CSARDLAGGNNEQFF	TGCAGTGCTAGAGACCTAGCGGGGGGGAACAATGAGCAGTTCTTC
TRBV19	TRBJ2-7	-	many	16	CASSTTGTRSSYEQYF	TGTGCCAGTAGTACCACAGGGACCCGATCCTCCTACGAGCAGTACTTC